A few counts support the clone carrying this T cell receptor (beta chain). V trimming: 0 bases; J trimming: 8 bases; junction bases outside the gene matches: 6. The CDR3 contains 15 residues. Germline V gene lookup returns CDR1 LGHNA and CDR2 YSLEER. This record belongs to a study of blood T cells in healthy people across ages. A second PCR, run for about 6 to 12 cycles, used a sample-barcoded 5' primer plus a J-beta primer mix. Each CDR3 protein is one row after TCRdb ran MiXCR on the 5' RACE reads. The sample includes over 950,000 distinct CDR3 sequences, roughly two fifths of them seen just once. Sequenced input: blood. The rearrangement uses TRBV4-3 and TRBJ1-4; the match to TRBD1 covers 7 bases. The sequence derives from a man aged 18 to 29 in good health. The CDR3 bases are TGCGCCAGCAGCCAAGATGGGACAGTGGCGGAAAAACTGTTTTTT. This gives the protein CASSQDGTVAEKLFF.